The rows below give T cell receptor beta chains drawn from one sample of a study of human T cells and chemical hapten exposure. TCRdb reprocessed the RACE reads via MiXCR and lists one record per CDR3 protein. The sample lists roughly 200,000 distinct CDR3 sequences, under 30% occurring once. The sample was whole blood, taken in connection with sensitization to the hapten diphenylcyclopropenone (DPC). These TCRs come from a woman aged 35 to 49 with alopecia areata. Some clones in this sample may be carry-over from other donors' samples. CDR3s leave out the opening cysteine and the closing phenylalanine or tryptophan. The size field is filled for only some rows; it gives once, few, many or a size class.

TRBJ2-1	NA	TRBV28	AGAKNSYNEQF
TRBJ2-1	NA	TRBV7-8	ASSLGEGSRSYNEQF
TRBJ1-5	few	TRBV29-1	SAGQGENQPQH
TRBJ1-1	few	TRBV29-1	SVGRTGGGIGAEAF
TRBJ1-1	NA	TRBV12-3/TRBV12-4	ASKPQQGAEAF
TRBJ2-6	NA	TRBV7-3	ASRGSGANVLT
TRBJ2-2	few	TRBV4-3	ASASGGTNTGELF
TRBJ2-6	few	TRBV3-1	ASSQEQGTSSGANVLT
TRBJ1-4	few	TRBV7-9	ASSLGGSEEKLF
TRBJ2-5	few	TRBV27	ASSITGEETQY
TRBJ2-1	few	TRBV20-1	SARMASGRDEQF
TRBJ2-1	few	TRBV3-1	ASSQSLGIEQF
TRBJ1-5	NA	TRBV7-9	ASSFQGPSNQPQH
TRBJ1-2	few	TRBV6-5	ASSTTSTGTNYGYT
TRBJ1-5	few	TRBV20-1	SARLAGAGNQPQH
TRBJ2-7	NA	TRBV20-1	SATPPSDTYEQY
TRBJ2-7	NA	TRBV27	ASSGREREQY
TRBJ2-7	NA	TRBV20-1	SAPGEGSYEQY
TRBJ2-3	once	TRBV7-2	ASSLAGVTVDTQY
TRBJ2-7	NA	TRBV21-1	ASNPPNSWGAPYEQY
TRBJ2-7	many	TRBV2	ASNPGATYEQY
TRBJ2-1	few	TRBV6-2/TRBV6-3	ASSSVTSGGYNEQF
TRBJ2-1	NA	TRBV9	ASSVVSSYNEQF
TRBJ2-7	NA	TRBV28	ASSLTTYYEQY
TRBJ2-7	few	TRBV29-1	SVRTLNRTHSYEQY
TRBJ2-7	NA	TRBV27	ASSVNYYEQY
TRBJ2-5	few	TRBV6-5	ASSTPIQETQY
TRBJ1-1	NA	TRBV6-2/TRBV6-3	ASSYGLTQVNTEAF
TRBJ2-1	many	TRBV10-3	GIQDGVTNEQF
TRBJ2-3	NA	TRBV7-2	ASSLYTDTQY
TRBJ1-6	NA	TRBV7-2	ASSSDRSSYNSPLH
TRBJ2-3	many	TRBV29-1	SVDYGRDTQY
TRBJ2-2	NA	TRBV4-1	ASSQFRTENTGELF
TRBJ1-1	many	TRBV6-5	ASRVGQTRAEAF
TRBJ2-4	few	TRBV28	ASSQPTGKNIQY